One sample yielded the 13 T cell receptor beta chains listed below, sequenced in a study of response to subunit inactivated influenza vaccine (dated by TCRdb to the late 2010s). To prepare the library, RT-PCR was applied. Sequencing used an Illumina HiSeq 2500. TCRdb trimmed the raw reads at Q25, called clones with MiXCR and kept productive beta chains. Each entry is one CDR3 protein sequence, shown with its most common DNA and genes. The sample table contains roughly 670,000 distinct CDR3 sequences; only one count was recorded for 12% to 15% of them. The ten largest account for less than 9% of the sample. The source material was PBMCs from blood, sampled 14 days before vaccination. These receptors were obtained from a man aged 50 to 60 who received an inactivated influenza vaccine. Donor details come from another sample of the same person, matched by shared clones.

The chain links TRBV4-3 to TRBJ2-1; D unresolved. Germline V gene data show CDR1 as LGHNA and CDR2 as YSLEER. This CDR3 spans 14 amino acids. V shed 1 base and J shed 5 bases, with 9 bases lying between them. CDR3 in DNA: TGCGCCAGCAGCCAAGGACAACGCCACAATGAGCAGTTCTTC. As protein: CASSQGQRHNEQFF.

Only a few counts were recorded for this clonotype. CDR3 protein: CSAGRISGGGVETQYF. DNA of the CDR3: TGCAGTGCTGGAAGGATTAGTGGGGGGGGCGTAGAGACCCAGTACTTC. The genes are TRBV20-1 and TRBJ2-5; D perhaps matches TRBD2 (7 bases). Germline V gene data show CDR1 as DFQATT and CDR2 as SNEGSKA (reference sequence). The germline V and J ends were trimmed by 5 bases and 4 bases, with 23 bases remaining between them. CDR3 length: 16 amino acids.

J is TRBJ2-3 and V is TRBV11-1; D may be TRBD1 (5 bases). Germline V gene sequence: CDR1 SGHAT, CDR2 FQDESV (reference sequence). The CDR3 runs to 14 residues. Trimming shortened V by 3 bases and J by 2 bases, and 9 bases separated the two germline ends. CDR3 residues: CASSFGHHTDTQYF. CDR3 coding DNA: TGTGCCAGCAGCTTCGGACACCACACAGATACGCAGTATTTT.

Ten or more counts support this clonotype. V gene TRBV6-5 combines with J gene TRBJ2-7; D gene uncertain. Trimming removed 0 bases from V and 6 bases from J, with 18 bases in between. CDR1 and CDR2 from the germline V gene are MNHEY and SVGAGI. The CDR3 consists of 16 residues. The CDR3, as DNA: TGTGCCAGCAGTTACTCCTTACGAGCCGCCGTGAGCGAGCAGTACTTC. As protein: CASSYSLRAAVSEQYF.

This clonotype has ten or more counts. CDR3 in amino acids: CSAPASGSLETQYF. The CDR3 coding sequence is TGCAGTGCACCTGCTAGCGGGAGCTTGGAGACCCAGTACTTC. This sequence joins TRBV20-1 and TRBJ2-5; TRBD2 aligns across 10 bases. This CDR3 is 14 amino acids long. Germline CDR1 DFQATT, CDR2 SNEGSKA (reference sequence). Trimming cost V 6 bases and J 5 bases; bases outside gene matches: 9.

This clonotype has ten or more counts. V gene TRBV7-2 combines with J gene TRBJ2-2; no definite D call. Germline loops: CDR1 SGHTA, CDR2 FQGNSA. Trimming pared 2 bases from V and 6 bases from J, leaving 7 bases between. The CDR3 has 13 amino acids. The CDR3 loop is CASSLLYPGELFF. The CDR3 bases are TGTGCCAGCAGCTTACTATATCCCGGGGAGCTGTTTTTT.

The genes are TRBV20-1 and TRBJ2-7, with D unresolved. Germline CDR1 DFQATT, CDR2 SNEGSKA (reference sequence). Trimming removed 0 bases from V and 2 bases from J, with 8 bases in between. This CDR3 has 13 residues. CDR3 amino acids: CSARDASTYEQYF. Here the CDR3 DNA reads TGCAGTGCTAGAGATGCCAGTACCTACGAGCAGTACTTC.

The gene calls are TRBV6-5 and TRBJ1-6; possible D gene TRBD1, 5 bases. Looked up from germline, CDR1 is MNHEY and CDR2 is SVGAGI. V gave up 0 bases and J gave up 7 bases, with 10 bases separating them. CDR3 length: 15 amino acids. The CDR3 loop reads CASSYSGAGNSPLHF. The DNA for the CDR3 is TGTGCCAGCAGTTACTCCGGGGCTGGCAATTCACCCCTCCACTTT.

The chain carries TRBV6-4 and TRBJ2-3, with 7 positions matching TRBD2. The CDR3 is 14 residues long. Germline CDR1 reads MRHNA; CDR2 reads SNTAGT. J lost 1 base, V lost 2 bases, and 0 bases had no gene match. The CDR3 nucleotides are TGTGCCAGCAGTGACGGGGGGGGCACAGATACGCAGTATTTT. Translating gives CASSDGGGTDTQYF.

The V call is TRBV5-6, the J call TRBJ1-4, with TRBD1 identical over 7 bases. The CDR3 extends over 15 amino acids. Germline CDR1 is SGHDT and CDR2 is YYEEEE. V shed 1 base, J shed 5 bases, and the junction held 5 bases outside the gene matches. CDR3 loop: CASSLFRGKNEKLFF. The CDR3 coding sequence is TGTGCCAGCAGCTTGTTCAGGGGGAAGAATGAAAAACTGTTTTTT. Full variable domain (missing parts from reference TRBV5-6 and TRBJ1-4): DAGVTQSPTHLIKTRGQQVTLRCSPKSGHDTVSWYQQALGQGPQFIFQYYEEEERQRGNFPDRFSGHQFPNYSSELNVNALLLGDSALYLCASSLFRGKNEKLFFGSGTQLSVL.

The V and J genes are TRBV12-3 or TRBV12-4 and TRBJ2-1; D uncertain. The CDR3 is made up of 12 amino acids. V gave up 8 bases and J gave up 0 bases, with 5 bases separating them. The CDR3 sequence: CASAYSYNEQFF. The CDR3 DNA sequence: TGTGCCAGCGCGTACTCCTACAATGAGCAGTTCTTC.

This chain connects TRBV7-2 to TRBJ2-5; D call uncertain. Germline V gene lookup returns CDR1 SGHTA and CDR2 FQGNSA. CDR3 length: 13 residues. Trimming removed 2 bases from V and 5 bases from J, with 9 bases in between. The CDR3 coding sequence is TGTGCCAGCAGCTTAACCGCAGGCGAGACCCAGTACTTC. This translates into CASSLTAGETQYF. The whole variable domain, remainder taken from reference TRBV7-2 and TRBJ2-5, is GAGVSQSPSNKVTEKGKDVELRCDPISGHTALYWYRQSLGQGLEFLIYFQGNSAPDKSGLPSDRFSAERTGGSVSTLTIQRTQQEDSAVYLCASSLTAGETQYFGPGTRLLVL.

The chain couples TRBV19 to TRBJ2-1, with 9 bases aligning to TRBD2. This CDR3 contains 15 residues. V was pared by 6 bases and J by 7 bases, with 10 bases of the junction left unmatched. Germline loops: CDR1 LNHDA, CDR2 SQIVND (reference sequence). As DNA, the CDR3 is TGTGCCAGTAGAGAGGTAGCGGGAGTCCTAAATGAGCAGTTCTTC. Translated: CASREVAGVLNEQFF.